Listed below are T cell receptor beta chains from one sample, sequenced in a study of molecular identifiers for immune sequencing clone quantification. TCRdb processed the PCR reads anew with MiXCR; each CDR3 protein has one entry. The sample has 97,000 or so distinct CDR3 sequences; about 35% are singletons. The sample comprised naive CD8+ T cells from blood, with Jurkat cell RNA spiked in. The receptor source for this set is a human donor in good health. Some libraries in this study had Jurkat cell RNA spiked in. Each CDR3 is given with its conserved first and last residue. A D gene is named only where the DNA matches it firmly. The size entry is marked missing in some rows and otherwise reads once, few, many or a size class.

V	J	D	size	DNA	CDR3
TRBV7-2	TRBJ2-2	-	-	TGTGCCAGCAGCTTAGACTGGGGCTATCCCACCGGGGAGCTGTTTTTT	CASSLDWGYPTGELFF
TRBV28	TRBJ2-1	-	-	TGTGCCAGCAGACCTATGACAGGACACTCCTACAATGAGCAGTTCTTC	CASRPMTGHSYNEQFF
TRBV7-9	TRBJ2-4	-	-	TGTGCCAGCAGCGCCACGGGCCCCCTGAGCCTGGCCAATAACATTCAGTACTTC	CASSATGPLSLANNIQYF
TRBV4-1	TRBJ2-4	-	-	TGCGCCAGCAGTTATAGGGGAGAGGGGGCCAAAAACATTCAGTACTTC	CASSYRGEGAKNIQYF
TRBV11-2	TRBJ2-1	TRBD2	-	TGTGCCAGCAGCCAAGGACTAGCGAATTACAATGAGCAGTTCTTC	CASSQGLANYNEQFF
TRBV4-3	TRBJ2-5	TRBD2	-	TGCGCCAGCAGCCAAAGCGGGGTAGCGCAAGAGACCCAGTACTTC	CASSQSGVAQETQYF
TRBV4-2	TRBJ1-5	-	-	TGTGCCAGCAGCCAATCACTGGGGAGTGGAGGCAATCAGCCCCAGCATTTT	CASSQSLGSGGNQPQHF
TRBV18	TRBJ2-3	-	-	TGTGCCAGCTCACCACCCCGGCCGGATACGCAGTATTTT	CASSPPRPDTQYF
TRBV7-9	TRBJ2-7	-	few	TGTGCCAGCAGCACCGGACTCAGCTCCTACGAGCAGTACTTC	CASSTGLSSYEQYF
TRBV5-6	TRBJ2-3	TRBD1	few	TGTGCCAGCAGCTTCGGGACAGCTTACACAGATACGCAGTATTTT	CASSFGTAYTDTQYF
TRBV28	TRBJ2-7	TRBD2	-	TGTGCCAGCAGTTCCTTGGGACTAGCGGGGGACTACGAGCAGTACTTC	CASSSLGLAGDYEQYF
TRBV28	TRBJ2-2	TRBD1	many	TGTGCCAGCAGTACCGTACTCAGACAGGGTCGCCTAGCGGAGCTGTTTTTT	CASSTVLRQGRLAELFF
TRBV20-1	TRBJ1-1	-	few	TGCAGTGCCATGGACGGGGGGACTGAAGCTTTCTTT	CSAMDGGTEAFF
TRBV4-3	TRBJ2-3	TRBD2	-	TGCGCCAGCAGCCAAGTTACGGGACTAGCGGGAGATACGCAGTATTTT	CASSQVTGLAGDTQYF